This TCR beta chain comes out of a study of CD8 T cells in ankylosing spondylitis. TCR beta libraries were made by quantitative 5'-RACE with molecular barcodes. TCRdb passed the 5' RACE reads through MiXCR, listing each CDR3 protein once. Of 470,000 or so distinct CDR3 sequences in the sample, 25% to 30% are singletons; the top ten hold about 0.89%. CDR1 is SGHTA, CDR2 FQGNSA, per germline. The CDR3 length is 12 residues. Trimming removed 1 base from V and 11 bases from J, with 11 bases in between. General study points: Some of these motif variants have turned up before, in reports on reactive arthritis synovial fluid and blood. One TCR beta motif, made up of under ten highly homologous variants, appeared characteristic of ankylosing spondylitis blood.

Worth noting for this clonotype: Antigen specificity is unknown.

This sequence joins TRBV7-2 and TRBJ1-1; the D is unclear. This sequence was found in a male donor with ankylosing spondylitis. The sample was blood, either unsorted or a sorted T cell fraction (not recorded which). Here the CDR3 DNA reads TGTGCCAGCAGCTTAGTCCCGACGTCGGCTTTCTTT. It encodes CASSLVPTSAFF.